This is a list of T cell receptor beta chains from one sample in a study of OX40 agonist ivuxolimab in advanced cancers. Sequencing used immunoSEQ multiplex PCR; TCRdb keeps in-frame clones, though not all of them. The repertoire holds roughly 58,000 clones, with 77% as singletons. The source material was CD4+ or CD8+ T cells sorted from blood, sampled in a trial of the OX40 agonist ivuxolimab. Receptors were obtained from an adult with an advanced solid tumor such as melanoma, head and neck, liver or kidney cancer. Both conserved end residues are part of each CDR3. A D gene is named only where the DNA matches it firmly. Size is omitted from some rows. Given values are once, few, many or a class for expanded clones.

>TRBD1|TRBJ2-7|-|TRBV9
CASSAGTGPSYEQYF
TGTGCCAGCAGCGCCGGGACAGGGCCTTCCTACGAGCAGTACTTC
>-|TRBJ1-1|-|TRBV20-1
CSAYLNTEAFF
TGCAGTGCTTATTTGAACACTGAAGCTTTCTTT
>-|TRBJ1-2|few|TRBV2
CASTGAPSQGIRGYTF
TGTGCCAGCACCGGGGCCCCCTCCCAGGGAATAAGGGGCTACACCTTC
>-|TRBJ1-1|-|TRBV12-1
CASSFRDRGFSVNTEAFF
TGTGCCAGCAGCTTTCGGGACAGGGGGTTTTCGGTGAACACTGAAGCTTTCTTT
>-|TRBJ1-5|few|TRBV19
CASSIDTVPSNQPQHF
TGTGCCAGTAGTATAGACACGGTTCCTAGCAATCAGCCCCAGCATTTT
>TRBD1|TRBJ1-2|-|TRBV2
CASSPGQFAANYGYTF
TGTGCCAGCAGTCCGGGACAGTTTGCAGCTAACTATGGCTACACCTTC
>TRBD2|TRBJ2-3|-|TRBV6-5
CASSPTSGGEDTQYF
TGTGCCAGCAGTCCTACTAGCGGGGGGGAAGATACGCAGTATTTT
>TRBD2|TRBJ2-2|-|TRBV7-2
CASSLGTSVGTGELFF
TGTGCCAGCAGCTTAGGGACTAGCGTGGGCACCGGGGAGCTGTTTTTT
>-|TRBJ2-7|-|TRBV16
CASSPGRSSYEQYF
TGTGCCAGCAGCCCAGGAAGGAGCTCCTACGAGCAGTACTTC
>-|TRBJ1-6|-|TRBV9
CASSVEERINSPLHF
TGTGCCAGCAGCGTAGAGGAGCGGATTAATTCACCCCTCCACTTT
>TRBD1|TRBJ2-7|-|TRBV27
CASSFLLDRAYGQYF
TGTGCCAGCAGTTTCCTACTCGACAGGGCTTACGGGCAGTACTTC
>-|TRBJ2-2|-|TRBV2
CASVTGQGTGELFF
TGTGCCAGCGTAACGGGGCAGGGAACCGGGGAGCTGTTTTTT
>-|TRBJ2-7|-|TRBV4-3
CASSQDFRGGLLHEQYF
TGCGCCAGCAGCCAAGATTTTAGGGGGGGGTTGCTCCACGAGCAGTACTTC
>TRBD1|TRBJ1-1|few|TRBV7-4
CASSSRQGPTEAFF
TGTGCCAGCAGCTCTAGACAGGGGCCCACTGAAGCTTTCTTT
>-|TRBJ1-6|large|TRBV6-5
CASSYQGSSPLHF
TGTGCCAGCAGTTACCAGGGATCTTCACCCCTCCACTTT
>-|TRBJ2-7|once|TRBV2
CASSVRGPTYEQYF
TGTGCCAGCAGCGTCCGGGGACCGACCTACGAGCAGTACTTC
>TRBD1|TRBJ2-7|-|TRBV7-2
CASSLGDSNSYEQYF
TGTGCCAGCAGCTTAGGGGACAGTAACTCCTACGAGCAGTACTTC
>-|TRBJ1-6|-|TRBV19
CASGGGLQNSPLHF
TGTGCCAGTGGGGGGGGGCTCCAGAATTCACCCCTCCACTTT
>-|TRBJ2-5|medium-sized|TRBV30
CAWSVLGGTQYF
TGTGCCTGGAGTGTACTAGGGGGGACCCAGTACTTC
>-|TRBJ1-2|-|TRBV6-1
CASSEALRGTYGYTF
TGTGCCAGCAGTGAAGCGCTTCGGGGGACCTATGGCTACACCTTC
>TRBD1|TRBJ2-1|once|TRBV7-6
CASSFRQGESSYNEQFF
TGTGCCAGCAGCTTCCGACAGGGGGAAAGCTCCTACAATGAGCAGTTCTTC
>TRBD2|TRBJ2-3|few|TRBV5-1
CASSPAILGLAGADTQYF
TGCGCCAGCAGTCCCGCCATCCTGGGACTAGCGGGAGCAGATACGCAGTATTTT
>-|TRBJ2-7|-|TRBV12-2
CASRLSESRGIEQYF
TGTGCAAGTCGCTTATCGGAGAGCAGGGGAATCGAGCAGTACTTC
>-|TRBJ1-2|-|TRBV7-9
CASSPPAGQGGLFGYTF
TGTGCCAGCAGCCCCCCCGCGGGGCAGGGTGGTCTTTTTGGCTACACCTTC
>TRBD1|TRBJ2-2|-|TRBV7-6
CASSPLDRTTGELFF
TGTGCCAGCAGCCCTCTGGACAGGACCACCGGGGAGCTGTTTTTT
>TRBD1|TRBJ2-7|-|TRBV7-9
CASSDRDRDEQYF
TGTGCCAGCAGCGACCGAGACAGGGACGAGCAGTACTTC
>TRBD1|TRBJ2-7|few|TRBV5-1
CASSFQGDEQYF
TGCGCCAGCAGCTTCCAGGGGGACGAGCAGTACTTC
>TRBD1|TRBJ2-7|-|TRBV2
CASSPLWGDRLYEQYF
TGTGCCAGCAGTCCTCTGTGGGGGGACAGGTTGTACGAGCAGTACTTC